Shown below are 32 T cell receptor beta chains from a single sample sequenced in a study of cytomegalovirus exposure and HLA in healthy donors. The study ran its PCR with 60 Vbeta and 13 Jbeta primers. TCRdb's copy holds only in-frame clones and misses some; the assay was immunoSEQ multiplex PCR. Here the sample table reports around 76,000 clones. Source material: PBMCs. These TCRs come from a woman aged 55 to 70 in good health and CMV-seronegative.

The chain couples TRBV29-1 to TRBJ2-3, with D possibly TRBD1 on 5 matching bases. Germline values: CDR1 SQVTM, CDR2 ANQGSEA. The V gene lost 4 bases and the J gene lost 6 bases, with 11 bases spanning the gap. This CDR3 spans 12 amino acids. The CDR3 region has the DNA TGCAGCGTTGGCCAGGGCCGGGATACGCAGTATTTT. Translated: CSVGQGRDTQYF.

The chain joins TRBV19 to TRBJ2-5; D might be TRBD2 (5 bases). The germline gives CDR1 LNHDA, CDR2 SQIVND (reference sequence). Trimming left V 4 bases short and J 2 bases short, with 14 bases between. CDR3 length: 15 amino acids. Here the CDR3 reads CASSSQEAGQETQYF. CDR3 in DNA: TGTGCCAGTAGTAGCCAGGAGGCGGGTCAAGAGACCCAGTACTTC.

J is TRBJ2-5 and V is TRBV5-1, with D perhaps TRBD1 (6 bases). CDR1 and CDR2 (germline): SGHRS, YFSETQ. This CDR3 is built from 14 residues. Trimming took 7 bases from V and 5 from J, leaving 18 bases between them. CDR3 residues: CASQDSLRLETQYF. CDR3 sequence (DNA): TGCGCCAGCCAGGACAGCTTAAGGTTGGAGACCCAGTACTTC.

V usage is TRBV2 and J usage is TRBJ1-2; 9 bases are a match to TRBD1. The CDR3 covers 14 residues. Losses at the gene ends were 7 bases for V and 3 bases for J; bases not matched to a gene: 6. The germline V gene has CDR1 SNHLY and CDR2 FYNNEI. Written as DNA, the CDR3 is TGTGCCAGCAATGGAGGGGACAGGGACTATGGCTACACCTTC. Protein sequence: CASNGGDRDYGYTF.

The J gene is TRBJ1-4, the V gene TRBV2, with D uncertain. With 6 bases removed from V and 4 bases from J, the gap between germline ends came to 15 bases. This CDR3 region has 15 residues. In germline, CDR1 is SNHLY, CDR2 FYNNEI. For the CDR3, the DNA is TGTGCCAGCAGACCCAGGACTGGCCGTAATGAAAAACTGTTTTTT. It specifies CASRPRTGRNEKLFF.

The V and J genes are TRBV11-2 and TRBJ2-5; D remains unclear. CDR3 length: 11 residues. V lost 4 bases, J lost 5 bases, and 5 bases lay in between. Looked up from germline, CDR1 is SGHAT and CDR2 is FQNNGV. CDR3 amino acids: CASSSSETQYF. CDR3 nucleotides: TGTGCCAGCAGCTCTTCGGAGACCCAGTACTTC.

The chain joins TRBV19 to TRBJ1-3; 12 bases align to TRBD1. Germline CDR1 LNHDA, CDR2 SQIVND (reference sequence). J lost 1 base, V lost 5 bases, and 9 bases had no gene match. This CDR3 is 18 amino acids long. In DNA, the CDR3 is TGTGCCAGTAGTTCCCGCGGGACAGGGGGCGCGTCTGGAAACACCATATATTTT. This sequence encodes CASSSRGTGGASGNTIYF.

The chain is built from TRBV4-3 and TRBJ1-1, with D uncertain. CDR1 LGHNA and CDR2 YSLEER come from the germline V gene. V shed 0 bases and J shed 5 bases, with 10 bases lying between them. CDR3 length: 14 amino acids. The CDR3 DNA sequence: TGCGCCAGCAGCCAAGACGGCGGTGGGACTGAAGCTTTCTTT. Its translation is CASSQDGGGTEAFF.

Written as DNA, the CDR3 is TGTGCCAGCAGTCCGCGGGGGACAGGGGGCTCTAAGGGAGATACGCAGTATTTT. Protein product: CASSPRGTGGSKGDTQYF. This chain connects TRBV27 to TRBJ2-3; TRBD1 matches 12 bases. J was trimmed by 5 bases and V by 5 bases; bases with no gene match: 14. This CDR3 has 18 amino acids. CDR1 and CDR2 from the germline V gene are MNHEY and SMNVEV (reference sequence).

The chain links TRBV5-4 to TRBJ2-1; 8 bases match TRBD2. CDR1 is SGHNT and CDR2 is YYREEE in the germline V gene (reference sequence). The CDR3 is 15 residues long. Trimming took 3 bases from V and 9 from J; bases not matched to a gene: 11. The DNA of the CDR3 is TGTGCCAGCAGCTGGGGGGGAGCGGGAGTTTTTGAGCAGTTCTTC. Translated: CASSWGGAGVFEQFF.

J is TRBJ1-4 and V is TRBV27, with D unclear. CDR3 size: 13 residues. V was cut by 8 bases and J by 14 bases, with 21 bases left in between. CDR1 and CDR2 from the germline V gene are MNHEY and SMNVEV (reference sequence). This CDR3 reads CASVSLQSGQLFF. The CDR3 nucleotides read TGTGCCAGCGTCAGTCTCCAGAGCGGGCAGCTGTTTTTT. The whole variable domain, remainder taken from reference TRBV27 and TRBJ1-4, is EAQVTQNPRYLITVTGKKLTVTCSQNMNHEYMSWYRQDPGLGLRQIYYSMNVEVTDKGDVPEGYKVSRKEKRNFPLILESPSPNQTSLYFCASVSLQSGQLFFGSGTQLSVL.

CDR3 in DNA: TGTGCCAGCAGCTTAGTTAGGGGGCTGACATACTACGAGCAGTACTTC. It translates to CASSLVRGLTYYEQYF. This chain joins TRBV7-8 and TRBJ2-7; 7 positions match TRBD1. Germline loops: CDR1 SGHVS, CDR2 FQNEAQ. J gave up 3 bases and V 1 base, and 9 bases lay outside the gene matches. This CDR3 spans 16 amino acids.

The chain is built from TRBV19 and TRBJ1-5, with D perhaps TRBD1 (6 bases). Between the trimmed V and J ends, which lost 4 bases and 2 bases, there was a span of 18 bases. This CDR3 is 17 amino acids long. Per germline, CDR1 LNHDA and CDR2 SQIVND (reference sequence). CDR3: CASSTVPSGAGNQPQHF. The DNA for the CDR3 is TGTGCCAGTAGTACAGTACCCTCAGGGGCGGGCAATCAGCCCCAGCATTTT.

The chain combines TRBV10-3 with TRBJ2-7; 10 nucleotides line up with TRBD2. The CDR3 runs 15 residues. Germline V gene data show CDR1 as ENHRY and CDR2 as SYGVKD. V dropped 8 bases and J dropped 1; count of bases not matched to a gene: 8. The CDR3 here is CAISTVSGRSYEQYF. The CDR3 DNA sequence: TGTGCCATCTCGACTGTTAGCGGGAGGTCCTACGAGCAGTACTTC.

V is TRBV7-2 and J is TRBJ2-5; D is unclear. Trimming left V 3 bases short and J 5 bases short, with 4 bases between. Germline loops: CDR1 SGHTA, CDR2 FQGNSA. The CDR3 covers 11 residues. CDR3 in amino acids: CASSFMETQYF. The CDR3 DNA is TGTGCCAGCAGCTTTATGGAGACCCAGTACTTC.

The V and J genes are TRBV5-1 and TRBJ2-1; perhaps TRBD1 as D (6 bases). CDR1 SGHRS and CDR2 YFSETQ come from the germline V gene. CDR3 length: 16 residues. V lost 4 bases to trimming and J lost 2 bases, with 16 bases between them. CDR3 region: CASSAEFRGPYNEQFF. The CDR3 nucleotides read TGCGCCAGCAGCGCCGAGTTCAGGGGCCCCTACAATGAGCAGTTCTTC.

The rearrangement links TRBV9 to TRBJ2-3; the D gene is possibly TRBD1 (5 bases). This CDR3 contains 13 residues. Germline CDR1 and CDR2: SGDLS and YYNGEE. The V gene lost 0 bases and the J gene lost 6 bases, with 8 bases spanning the gap. The DNA for the CDR3 is TGTGCCAGCAGCGTAGTCAGGGTGGATACGCAGTATTTT. It is translated as CASSVVRVDTQYF.

The J gene is TRBJ2-5, the V gene TRBV4-1; maybe TRBD1 (7 bases). Germline-derived CDR1 and CDR2 are MGHRA and YSYEKL. Trimming shortened V by 0 bases and J by 4 bases, and 18 bases separated the two germline ends. This CDR3 is 17 amino acids long. CDR3: CASSQDRGTEVRETQYF. The CDR3, as DNA: TGCGCCAGCAGCCAAGATCGGGGGACAGAGGTCCGAGAGACCCAGTACTTC.

The chain is built from TRBV7-2 and TRBJ2-3, with TRBD2 matching 8 bases. J lost 6 bases, V lost 4 bases, and 12 bases had no gene match. Looked up from germline, CDR1 is SGHTA and CDR2 is FQGNSA. CDR3 size: 16 residues. The CDR3 DNA reads TGTGCCAGCAGCTCGCGGACTAGCCTCAGGCCCGATACGCAGTATTTT. Protein sequence: CASSSRTSLRPDTQYF.

The chain joins TRBV7-2 to TRBJ2-2; D is unresolved. The germline V gene encodes CDR1 SGHTA and CDR2 FQGNSA. CDR3 length: 11 residues. Trimming took off 5 bases at V and 4 bases at J, with 2 bases between the two ends. CDR3 DNA: TGTGCCAGCAGCCTCACCGGGGAGCTGTTTTTT. Its translation is CASSLTGELFF.

As for this clone: The germline gene is not matched at one end of the junction; a read error may be the cause. The V call is TRBV29-1, the J call TRBJ2-2; TRBD2 agrees at 8 bases. The CDR3 runs to 14 residues. CDR1 is SQVTM and CDR2 is ANQGSEA in the germline V gene. Here the CDR3 reads CSVKGGRNAGELFF. CDR3 sequence (DNA): TGCAGCGTCAAGGGCGGGAGGAACGCCGGGGAGCTGTTTTTT.

The rearrangement joins TRBV28 to TRBJ2-3; 9 nucleotides align to TRBD1. In germline, CDR1 is MDHEN, CDR2 SYDVKM. Trimming cost V 5 bases and J 3 bases; bases outside gene matches: 9. The CDR3 extends over 16 amino acids. CDR3 DNA: TGTGCCAGCAGTACCCCACAGGGGGCCGGGACAGATACGCAGTATTTT. Encoded protein: CASSTPQGAGTDTQYF. The full variable domain, with the rest looked up from reference TRBV28 and TRBJ2-3, is DVKVTQSSRYLVKRTGEKVFLECVQDMDHENMFWYRQDPGLGLRLIYFSYDVKMKEKGDIPEGYSVSREKKERFSLILESASTNQTSMYLCASSTPQGAGTDTQYFGPGTRLTVL.

The chain has TRBV28 and TRBJ1-2; D is uncertain. The CDR3 runs 15 residues. Trimming took 3 bases from V and 4 from J, leaving 15 bases between them. The germline V gene has CDR1 MDHEN and CDR2 SYDVKM. DNA for the CDR3: TGTGCCAGCAGTTTCGCGCGGGATAATGGCTATGGCTACACCTTC. It encodes CASSFARDNGYGYTF.

The chain has TRBV28 and TRBJ2-5; D possibly corresponds to TRBD2 (5 bases). The DNA end lines up better with TRBJ2-7; the J call may be wrong. This CDR3 is built from 15 residues. Per germline, CDR1 MDHEN and CDR2 SYDVKM. DNA of the CDR3: TGTGCCAGCAGTTCGTTGCGGTTGCGGGCCAACGAGCAGTACTTC. Protein product: CASSSLRLRANEQYF.

The chain recombines TRBV28 with TRBJ2-3, with a possible D match to TRBD2 (5 bases). The germline V gene encodes CDR1 MDHEN and CDR2 SYDVKM. The CDR3 covers 16 residues. The V gene lost 4 bases and the J gene lost 8 bases, with 22 bases spanning the gap. The CDR3 sequence is CASSSTGLPHGGTQYF. CDR3 sequence (DNA): TGTGCCAGCAGTTCTACCGGCCTACCGCACGGAGGTACGCAGTATTTT.

V usage is TRBV7-9 and J usage is TRBJ2-5; 7 bases agree with TRBD2. The J call may not be correct, given that the DNA end is closer to TRBJ2-7. Germline V CDR1 and CDR2: SEHNR, FQNEAQ (reference sequence). CDR3 length: 14 residues. DNA for the CDR3: TGTGCCAGCACATCCACTAGCGAATCCTACGAGCAGTACTTC. Encoded protein: CASTSTSESYEQYF.

The rearrangement links TRBV4-1 to TRBJ2-3, with 12 bases identical to TRBD2. This CDR3 is 18 amino acids long. The germline CDR1 and CDR2 sequences are MGHRA and YSYEKL. V trimming: 0 bases; J trimming: 4 bases; junction bases outside the gene matches: 8. The CDR3 DNA reads as TGCGCCAGCAGCCAAGAACCGACTAGCGGGAGTCTCGCAGATACGCAGTATTTT. Protein sequence: CASSQEPTSGSLADTQYF.

A note on this clone: This sample includes further DNA sequences coding for the same CDR3. This chain joins TRBV4-3 and TRBJ1-4; 9 bases fit TRBD1. The V and J ends lost 0 bases and 0 bases, in that order; junction bases with no gene match: 11. The CDR3 is 20 residues long. The germline CDR1 and CDR2 sequences are LGHNA and YSLEER. CDR3 in amino acids: CASSQDLVLGQGATNEKLFF. The DNA for the CDR3 is TGCGCCAGCAGCCAAGATCTAGTTTTGGGACAGGGAGCAACTAATGAAAAACTGTTTTTT.

J is TRBJ2-3 and V is TRBV10-3; maybe TRBD2 (5 bases). Germline-derived CDR1 and CDR2 are ENHRY and SYGVKD. The CDR3 runs 15 residues. V was cut by 3 bases and J by 3 bases, with 13 bases left in between. CDR3 bases: TGTGCCATCAGTGAACGCGGGTTGGAAACAGATACGCAGTATTTT. This codes for CAISERGLETDTQYF.

This chain connects TRBV11-2 to TRBJ2-7; 10 nucleotides line up with TRBD1. This CDR3 has 14 residues. After removal of 3 bases from V and 4 bases from J, the junction contained 3 bases not matched to a gene. Per the germline V gene, CDR1 is SGHAT and CDR2 is FQNNGV. The CDR3, as DNA: TGTGCCAGCAGCTTCGACAGGGGGCAGTACGAGCAGTACTTC. Protein: CASSFDRGQYEQYF.

A word on this clone: Other DNA sequences in this sample translate to the same CDR3. The genes are TRBV2 and TRBJ2-3, with 7 bases fitting TRBD1. V dropped 4 bases and J dropped 1; count of bases not matched to a gene: 8. This CDR3 contains 16 residues. Germline loops: CDR1 SNHLY, CDR2 FYNNEI. CDR3 in DNA: TGTGCCAGCAGTGTACTACCAGGACAGGGCACAGATACGCAGTATTTT. This encodes CASSVLPGQGTDTQYF.

A word on this clone: An end of the junction does not agree with germline; a read error may underlie this. The chain is built from TRBV6-5 and TRBJ2-3; 10 bases are a match to TRBD1. The germline gives CDR1 MNHEY, CDR2 SVGAGI. CDR3 size: 14 residues. The CDR3 here is CAGSTGQGLDTQYF. CDR3 nucleotide sequence: TGTGCCGGCAGTACGGGACAGGGGTTAGATACGCAGTATTTT.